Below, 31 T cell receptor beta chains from the same sample are listed, as sequenced in a study of naive and memory T cell subsets. Two oligonucleotides, mixed equimolar, formed the beta constant-region primer covering TRBC1 and TRBC2. Nested alpha and beta constant-region primers with the SP2 primer drove four PCR rounds on ligated cDNA. MiXCR, applied by TCRdb to the UMI-ligation and nested PCR reads, yields one record per CDR3 protein. Altogether roughly 80,000 distinct CDR3 sequences are present, 9% being singletons, with the ten largest covering 0.95% to 1.5%. What was sequenced was naive CD8+ T cells from blood. The receptors stem from a human donor in good health.

The chain recombines TRBV6-2 or TRBV6-3 with TRBJ2-1, with 10 bases fitting TRBD2. The CDR3 contains 15 residues. Germline-derived CDR1 and CDR2 are MNHEY and SVGEGT. Unmatched junction bases numbered 5, after V lost 4 bases and J lost 5 bases. The CDR3 region is CASSFTSGKHNEQFF. CDR3 nucleotide sequence: TGTGCCAGCAGTTTCACTAGCGGGAAACACAATGAGCAGTTCTTC.

This clonotype was seen many times. The J gene is TRBJ2-1, the V gene TRBV18, with D unclear. Trimming stripped 2 bases from V and 6 bases from J, with 11 bases between. CDR3 size: 14 residues. Germline V gives CDR1 KGHSH, CDR2 LQKENI. The CDR3, as DNA: TGTGCCAGCTCACCAAGAGATTCCCGCAATGAGCAGTTCTTC. This encodes CASSPRDSRNEQFF.

The V and J genes are TRBV7-9 and TRBJ2-3; tentative D call: TRBD1 (5 bases). V was shortened by 3 bases and J by 7 bases, with 14 bases between the two germline ends. Germline assignment: CDR1 SEHNR and CDR2 FQNEAQ (reference sequence). CDR3 length: 14 residues. The chain's CDR3 is CASSFLQVSHTQYF. For the CDR3, the DNA is TGTGCCAGCAGCTTCCTACAGGTTTCACATACGCAGTATTTT. Complete variable domain (other parts from reference TRBV7-9 and TRBJ2-3): DTGVSQNPRHKITKRGQNVTFRCDPISEHNRLYWYRQTLGQGPEFLTYFQNEAQLEKSRLLSDRFSAERPKGSFSTLEIQRTEQGDSAMYLCASSFLQVSHTQYFGPGTRLTVL.

This clonotype was seen ten or more times. The rearrangement joins TRBV7-9 to TRBJ2-1; the D is unclear. The CDR3 has 12 residues. Trimming removed 3 bases from V and 8 bases from J, with 8 bases in between. CDR1 and CDR2 (germline): SEHNR, FQNEAQ (reference sequence). This CDR3 is CASSFLVYEQFF. CDR3 sequence (DNA): TGTGCCAGCAGCTTCTTGGTCTATGAGCAGTTCTTC.

This clonotype was seen a few times. Here the CDR3 DNA reads TGTGCCAGCACCGGACAGGGGACGTACAATGAGCAGTTCTTC. This sequence encodes CASTGQGTYNEQFF. V is TRBV27 and J is TRBJ2-1, with 9 bases aligning to TRBD1. Germline V gives CDR1 MNHEY, CDR2 SMNVEV (reference sequence). V lost 7 bases, J lost 4 bases, and 5 bases stayed unmatched. There are 14 residues in the CDR3.

The table lists this clonotype with a few counts. This chain connects TRBV9 to TRBJ2-7; no clear D gene. Germline lookup yields CDR1 SGDLS and CDR2 YYNGEE. The CDR3 length is 14 residues. V was cut by 0 bases and J by 2 bases, with 9 bases left in between. CDR3 sequence (DNA): TGTGCCAGCAGCGTAGGGACCAAACCCTACGAGCAGTACTTC. Amino acid sequence: CASSVGTKPYEQYF.

This clonotype was counted once. A read error is possible here, since a much larger clone lies one base away. V is TRBV29-1 and J is TRBJ2-7, with a weak D call TRBD2 (6 bases). CDR3 length equals 13 residues. Germline CDR1 SQVTM, CDR2 ANQGSEA. The CDR3 reads CCVVYWGAYEQYF. The CDR3 nucleotides are TGCTGCGTTGTGTATTGGGGGGCCTACGAGCAGTACTTC.

This clonotype was detected only a few times. This chain joins TRBV2 and TRBJ1-2; the match to TRBD1 covers 10 bases. Germline lookup yields CDR1 SNHLY and CDR2 FYNNEI. The CDR3 covers 15 residues. V shed 4 bases, J shed 6 bases, and the junction held 8 bases outside the gene matches. The CDR3 region is CASSAPGQGLDGYTF. The CDR3 coding sequence is TGTGCCAGCAGTGCACCGGGACAGGGGTTAGATGGCTACACCTTC.

This chain's CDR3 is CASSFLAGADEQYF. The CDR3 DNA sequence: TGTGCCAGCAGCTTCTTAGCGGGAGCCGACGAGCAGTACTTC. J is TRBJ2-7 and V is TRBV7-6; 9 bases agree with TRBD2. V gave up 3 bases and J gave up 5 bases; unmatched junction bases: 5. Germline CDR1 SGHVS, CDR2 FNYEAQ. The CDR3 runs to 14 residues.

The V call is TRBV29-1, the J call TRBJ1-2; 10 bases agree with TRBD1. V was clipped by 6 bases and J by 1 base; unmatched bases: 2. CDR1 is SQVTM, CDR2 ANQGSEA, per germline. The CDR3 loop spans 13 amino acids. The CDR3 DNA reads as TGCAGCGTGCGGACAGGGGGTAACTATGGCTACACCTTC. As protein: CSVRTGGNYGYTF. Variable domain in full (rest from reference TRBV29-1 and TRBJ1-2): SAVISQKPSRDICQRGTSLTIQCQVDSQVTMMFWYRQQPGQSLTLIATANQGSEATYESGFVIDKFPISRPNLTFSTLTVSNMSPEDSSIYLCSVRTGGNYGYTFGSGTRLTVV.

This clonotype was observed at least ten times. The chain uses TRBV19 and TRBJ2-2; TRBD2 is a possible D gene (6 bases). Germline-derived CDR1 and CDR2 are LNHDA and SQIVND (reference sequence). Trimming took off 3 bases at V and 7 bases at J, with 18 bases between the two ends. The CDR3 has 16 amino acids. The CDR3 loop reads CASSISSRARGGELFF. CDR3 sequence (DNA): TGTGCCAGTAGTATTTCGAGTCGGGCGCGGGGCGGGGAGCTGTTTTTT.

The J gene is TRBJ2-1, the V gene TRBV29-1, with 10 bases aligning to TRBD1. The CDR3 is made up of 14 amino acids. Trimming removed 4 bases from V and 5 bases from J; junction bases left unmatched: 5. Germline loops: CDR1 SQVTM, CDR2 ANQGSEA. CDR3 residues: CSVVRGTGDNEQFF. CDR3 sequence (DNA): TGCAGCGTTGTAAGGGGGACAGGGGACAATGAGCAGTTCTTC.

V is TRBV5-1 and J is TRBJ2-1; 8 positions agree with TRBD2. Germline CDR1 and CDR2: SGHRS and YFSETQ. CDR3 length: 16 amino acids. After removal of 0 bases from V and 7 bases from J, the junction contained 9 bases not matched to a gene. The CDR3 bases are TGCGCCAGCAGCTTGGCCGAGGTTAAGCGGGAGAATGAGCAGTTCTTC. Translating it yields CASSLAEVKRENEQFF.

This clonotype was counted only a few times. This chain connects TRBV12-3 or TRBV12-4 to TRBJ2-2, with a tentative D call TRBD2 (6 bases). The CDR3 is 16 residues long. The V gene lost 5 bases and the J gene lost 5 bases, with 18 bases spanning the gap. CDR3 bases: TGTGCCAGCAGTCCAGAAGGGTTAGGGAGGACCGGGGAGCTGTTTTTT. Translating it yields CASSPEGLGRTGELFF.

This clonotype occurred a few times. The V gene is TRBV10-3, the J gene TRBJ1-2; tentative D call: TRBD1 (5 bases). The CDR3 is made up of 12 amino acids. V lost 0 bases to trimming and J lost 8 bases, with 7 bases between them. CDR1 is ENHRY and CDR2 is SYGVKD in the germline V gene. In nucleotides, the CDR3 is TGTGCCATCAGTGAGTCCGGGGACGGCTACACCTTC. Protein: CAISESGDGYTF.

This clonotype has only one observation. The chain links TRBV6-1 to TRBJ2-5, with TRBD2 matching 8 bases. V lost 3 bases and J lost 4; bases outside the gene matches: 7. Germline CDR1 reads MNHNS; CDR2 reads SASEGT. This CDR3 region has 15 residues. CDR3 residues: CASSDSGGAGETQYF. Here the CDR3 DNA reads TGTGCCAGCAGTGACTCGGGAGGGGCCGGAGAGACCCAGTACTTC.

In this sample, this clonotype turned up many times. The rearrangement joins TRBV29-1 to TRBJ2-2; 7 positions agree with TRBD1. CDR3 size: 17 residues. The germline V gene encodes CDR1 SQVTM and CDR2 ANQGSEA. Losses at the gene ends were 6 bases for V and 0 bases for J; bases not matched to a gene: 13. CDR3 nucleotide sequence: TGCAGCGTCCCAATGGGTGGACAGGATGCGAACACCGGGGAGCTGTTTTTT. It yields the protein CSVPMGGQDANTGELFF.

This clonotype was counted ten times or more. This chain connects TRBV29-1 to TRBJ2-1, with TRBD2 matching 10 bases. V shed 3 bases, J shed 10 bases, and the junction held 9 bases outside the gene matches. The germline CDR1 and CDR2 sequences are SQVTM and ANQGSEA. The length of the CDR3 is 14 residues. This CDR3 reads CSVEALAGVREQFF. The CDR3 nucleotides read TGCAGCGTTGAGGCCCTAGCGGGAGTACGAGAGCAGTTCTTC.

This clonotype was observed a single time. This CDR3 reads CASSEFGWRERLEETQYF. The DNA for the CDR3 is TGTGCCAGCAGTGAATTCGGGTGGCGGGAGCGACTGGAAGAGACCCAGTACTTC. The J gene is TRBJ2-5, the V gene TRBV2; 7 nucleotides align to TRBD2. The trim removed 2 bases at V and 3 bases at J, leaving 15 bases unmatched. Germline CDR1 SNHLY, CDR2 FYNNEI. The CDR3 is 18 residues long.

This clonotype came up many times. The V and J genes are TRBV29-1 and TRBJ2-7; 7 nucleotides match TRBD2. From germline, CDR1 is SQVTM and CDR2 ANQGSEA. This CDR3 contains 10 residues. V was pared by 6 bases and J by 5 bases, with 1 base of the junction left unmatched. The CDR3 coding sequence is TGCAGCGTGGGGGGGAACGAGCAGTACTTC. This gives the protein CSVGGNEQYF.

V gene TRBV7-8 combines with J gene TRBJ1-4, with D unresolved. The CDR3 length is 15 residues. Trimming removed 5 bases from V and 7 bases from J, with 17 bases in between. Germline values: CDR1 SGHVS, CDR2 FQNEAQ. The CDR3, as DNA: TGTGCCAGCAGCGGAGGACCCACCCCCTCTGAAAAACTGTTTTTT. Translation: CASSGGPTPSEKLFF.

This clonotype has a count of ten or more. The chain combines TRBV7-6 with TRBJ1-1, with a tentative D call TRBD1 (5 bases). Germline V gives CDR1 SGHVS, CDR2 FNYEAQ. The CDR3 sequence is 12 residues long. Trimming took off 5 bases at V and 5 bases at J, with 9 bases between the two ends. The CDR3 spells CASSGRGTEAFF. Here the CDR3 DNA reads TGTGCCAGCAGCGGTAGGGGTACTGAAGCTTTCTTT.

This clonotype has more than one count but fewer than ten. The chain links TRBV7-9 to TRBJ2-3, with TRBD1 matching over 7 bases. Trimming cost V 0 bases and J 1 base; bases outside gene matches: 13. Germline loops: CDR1 SEHNR, CDR2 FQNEAQ (reference sequence). The CDR3 is made up of 19 amino acids. CDR3 loop: CASSLADREPGYGTDTQYF. CDR3 DNA: TGTGCCAGCAGCTTAGCCGACAGGGAACCAGGATATGGCACAGATACGCAGTATTTT.

Notes on this clonotype: A read error may explain this, as a much larger clone is one base away. This chain joins TRBV7-9 and TRBJ1-4; 8 positions agree with TRBD1. The junction had 3 bases not matched to a gene; V was cut back by 4 bases and J by 5 bases. The germline V gene encodes CDR1 SEHNR and CDR2 FQNEAQ (reference sequence). The CDR3 is made up of 14 amino acids. The CDR3 protein is CASSSRTGNEKLFF. The CDR3 DNA is TGTGCCAGCAGCTCCAGGACAGGGAATGAAAAACTGTTTTTT.

The chain is built from TRBV28 and TRBJ2-7; D is perhaps TRBD1 (6 bases). With 9 bases removed from V and 4 bases from J, the gap between germline ends came to 22 bases. The V gene's germline CDR1 is MDHEN and CDR2 SYDVKM. The CDR3 loop spans 15 amino acids. The CDR3 here is CASKKGVEAVYEQYF. The CDR3 DNA reads TGTGCCAGTAAGAAGGGGGTCGAAGCTGTGTACGAGCAGTACTTC.

The rearrangement links TRBV20-1 to TRBJ2-7; 7 bases are shared with TRBD1. With V trimmed by 5 bases and J by 5 bases, 9 bases remained unmatched. Germline V gene lookup returns CDR1 DFQATT and CDR2 SNEGSKA (reference sequence). The CDR3 runs to 13 residues. The CDR3 nucleotides are TGCAGTGCTGTATCGACAGGGTCCAACGAGCAGTACTTC. Translating it yields CSAVSTGSNEQYF.

The CDR3 DNA reads as TGTGCCAGCAGCCAAGTAGCCCGACAGAACTATGGCTACACCTTC. Translated: CASSQVARQNYGYTF. The gene calls are TRBV3-1 and TRBJ1-2; possibly TRBD1 for D (5 bases). The V gene's germline CDR1 is LGHDT and CDR2 YNNKEL (reference sequence). This CDR3 comprises 15 residues. Trimming removed 1 base from V and 2 bases from J, with 11 bases in between.

The V call is TRBV12-3 or TRBV12-4, the J call TRBJ2-7; TRBD1 might be the D (5 bases). The ends were cut back, 5 bases at V and 6 bases at J, with 11 bases in the middle. CDR3 size: 12 residues. CDR3 nucleotide sequence: TGTGCCAGCAGTCCAACAGGTGGCGAGCAGTACTTC. Translation gives CASSPTGGEQYF.

This clonotype was detected a few times. The chain links TRBV13 to TRBJ1-3; possibly TRBD1 for D (5 bases). The CDR3 spans 16 residues. The germline CDR1 and CDR2 sequences are PRHDT and FYEKMQ (reference sequence). Trimming stripped 0 bases from V and 2 bases from J, with 11 bases between. The CDR3 coding sequence is TGTGCCAGCAGCTTAGGTGTCCGGGGCACTGGAAACACCATATATTTT. Translation: CASSLGVRGTGNTIYF. The variable domain in full, completed from reference TRBV13 and TRBJ1-3, reads AAGVIQSPRHLIKEKRETATLKCYPIPRHDTVYWYQQGPGQDPQFLISFYEKMQSDKGSIPDRFSAQQFSDYHSELNMSSLELGDSALYFCASSLGVRGTGNTIYFGEGSWLTVV.

This clonotype was recorded many times. The chain links TRBV20-1 to TRBJ2-7, with 7 positions matching TRBD2. The junction had 2 bases not matched to a gene; V was cut back by 3 bases and J by 0 bases. The CDR3 is 13 amino acids. CDR1 DFQATT and CDR2 SNEGSKA come from the germline V gene (reference sequence). CDR3: CSASRGVSYEQYF. CDR3 nucleotides: TGCAGTGCTAGCCGGGGGGTCTCCTACGAGCAGTACTTC.

This clonotype was observed a handful of times. The J gene is TRBJ2-1, the V gene TRBV9; TRBD2 agrees at 9 bases. The CDR3 has 15 residues. V lost 0 bases to trimming and J lost 4 bases; unmatched junction nucleotides: 2. Germline values: CDR1 SGDLS, CDR2 YYNGEE. The CDR3 is CASSVGGRAYNEQFF. The CDR3 DNA follows: TGTGCCAGCAGCGTAGGCGGGAGGGCATACAATGAGCAGTTCTTC.